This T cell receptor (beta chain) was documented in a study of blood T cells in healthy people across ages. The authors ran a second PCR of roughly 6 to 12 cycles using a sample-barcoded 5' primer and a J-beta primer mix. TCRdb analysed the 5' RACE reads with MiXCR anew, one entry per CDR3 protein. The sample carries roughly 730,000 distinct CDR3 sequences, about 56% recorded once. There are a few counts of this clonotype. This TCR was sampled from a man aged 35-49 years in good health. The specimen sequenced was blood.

The CDR3 sequence: CSVTQGGWNEQFF. CDR3 nucleotide sequence: TGCAGCGTCACGCAGGGGGGGTGGAATGAGCAGTTCTTC. The chain combines TRBV29-1 with TRBJ2-1; D is possibly TRBD1 or TRBD2 (7 bases each). This CDR3 is built from 13 residues. Germline assignment: CDR1 SQVTM and CDR2 ANQGSEA. Trimming removed 6 bases at V and 7 bases at J, with 16 bases between.